This TCR beta chain was recorded in a study of regulatory T cells in long-lasting Graves disease. General study results and limits: Lower TCR diversity was seen in persistent Graves' patients than in newly diagnosed ones.

This CDR3 is 18 amino acids long. The V gene lost 5 bases and the J gene lost 5 bases, with 27 bases spanning the gap. From germline, CDR1 is SEHNR and CDR2 FQNEAQ (reference sequence). The table lists this clonotype with a few counts. Its antigen is as yet unknown. Arm-PCR of CDR3 regions with iRepertoire HTBI primers generated TCR beta libraries. One entry per CDR3 protein, called by TCRdb with MiXCR from the multiplex PCR reads. The data hold 300,000 to 350,000 distinct CDR3 sequences, with 15% to 20% observed a single time. The sample's time point: persistent/refractory GD, antithyroid drugs over 5 years with positive TRAb. Making the TCR library involved RNA that had been extracted from PBMCs.

This TCR came from a female donor with Graves disease. This specimen was peripheral blood mononuclear cells (PBMCs), taken when the disease was refractory, from a patient treated with antithyroid drugs. The chain links TRBV7-9 to TRBJ1-1; D uncertain. The CDR3 DNA sequence: TGTGCCAGCAGCCCCCCCCGAATACACCCTTTGATATTGACTGAAGCTTTCTTT. Translation gives CASSPPRIHPLILTEAFF.